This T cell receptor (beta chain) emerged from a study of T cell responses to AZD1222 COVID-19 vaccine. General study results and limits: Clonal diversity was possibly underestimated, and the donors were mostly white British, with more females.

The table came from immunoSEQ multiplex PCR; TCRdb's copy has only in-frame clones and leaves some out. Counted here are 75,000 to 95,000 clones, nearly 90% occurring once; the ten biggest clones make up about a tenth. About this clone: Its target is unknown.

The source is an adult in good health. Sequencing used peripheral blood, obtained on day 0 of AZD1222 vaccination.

CDR3 coding DNA: TGCAGCGTTGCCTTAGGGACATACCAAGAGACCCAGTACTTC. It specifies CSVALGTYQETQYF. The chain joins TRBV29-1 to TRBJ2-5; possibly TRBD1 for D (6 bases). CDR1 is SQVTM, CDR2 ANQGSEA, per germline. The CDR3 is 14 residues long. Trimming cost V 4 bases and J 0 bases, with 12 bases left between them.